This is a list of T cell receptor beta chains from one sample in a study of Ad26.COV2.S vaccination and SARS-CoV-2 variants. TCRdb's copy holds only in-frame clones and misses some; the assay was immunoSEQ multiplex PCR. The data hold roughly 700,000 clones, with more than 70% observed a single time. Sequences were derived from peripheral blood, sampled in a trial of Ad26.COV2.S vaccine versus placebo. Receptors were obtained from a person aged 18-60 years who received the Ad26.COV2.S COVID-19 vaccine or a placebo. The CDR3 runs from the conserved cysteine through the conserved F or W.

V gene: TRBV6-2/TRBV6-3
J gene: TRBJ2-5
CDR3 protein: CASSWTGWETQYF

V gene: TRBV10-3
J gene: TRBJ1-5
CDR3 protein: CATRQRTDQPQHF

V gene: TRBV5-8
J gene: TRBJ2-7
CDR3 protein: CASSLLRRVYEQYF

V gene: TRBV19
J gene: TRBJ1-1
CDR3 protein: CASSIQGGTEAFF

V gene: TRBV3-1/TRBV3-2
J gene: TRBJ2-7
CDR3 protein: CASSQDRTVHSYEQYF

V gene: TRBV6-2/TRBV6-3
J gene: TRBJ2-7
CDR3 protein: CASSNGQVTEQYF

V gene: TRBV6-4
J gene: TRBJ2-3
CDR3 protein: CASSDHGGTSTDTQYF

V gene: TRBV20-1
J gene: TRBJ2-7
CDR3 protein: CSAGPAYEQYF

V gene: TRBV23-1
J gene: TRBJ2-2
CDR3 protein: CASSQSRLAGDYLNTGELFF

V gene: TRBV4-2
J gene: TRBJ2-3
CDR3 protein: CASSHPGTSGGTTDTQYF

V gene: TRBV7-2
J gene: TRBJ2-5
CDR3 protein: CASSYGGAQETQYF

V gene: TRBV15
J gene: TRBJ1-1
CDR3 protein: CATSRERGTEAFF

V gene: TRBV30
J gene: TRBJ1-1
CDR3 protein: CAWRGQGEAFF

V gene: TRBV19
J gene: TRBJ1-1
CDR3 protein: CASSIAGTEAFF

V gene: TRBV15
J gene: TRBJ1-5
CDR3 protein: CATSPTVAGNQPQHF

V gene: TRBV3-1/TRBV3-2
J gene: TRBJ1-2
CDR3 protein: CASSPSGQRPFGYTF

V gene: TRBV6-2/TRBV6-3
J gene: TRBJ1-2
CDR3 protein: CASSPGQGIFYTF

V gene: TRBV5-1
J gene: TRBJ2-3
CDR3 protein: CASSPGGSSTDTQYF

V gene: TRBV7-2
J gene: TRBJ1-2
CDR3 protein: CASSLGGTTTYGYTF

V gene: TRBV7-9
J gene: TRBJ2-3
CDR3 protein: CASSLEQGVGTDTQYF

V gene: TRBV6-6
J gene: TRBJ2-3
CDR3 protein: CASSPRQGASTDTQYF

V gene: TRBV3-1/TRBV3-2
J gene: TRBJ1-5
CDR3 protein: CASSQVPHQPQHF

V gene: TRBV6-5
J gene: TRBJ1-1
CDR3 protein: CASSYSYDMNTEAFF